These 22 T cell receptor beta chains were sequenced from one sample in a study of blood T cell repertoires in COVID-19. Some clones are missing from TCRdb's copy, which holds only in-frame ones; the method was immunoSEQ multiplex PCR. This sample has about 400,000 clones, with 85% to 90% found just once. The sequenced sample was PBMCs or T cells enriched from blood (not recorded which). Receptors originate from a woman in her 30s with acute COVID-19.

This chain uses TRBV6-5 with TRBJ1-5; no firm D call. Germline lookup yields CDR1 MNHEY and CDR2 SVGAGI. V lost 6 bases and J 4 bases, leaving 4 bases between the germline ends. The CDR3 is made up of 11 amino acids. The CDR3 spells CASRRNQPQHF. The DNA for the CDR3 is TGTGCCAGCAGGAGGAATCAGCCCCAGCATTTT.

The chain combines TRBV30 with TRBJ1-3; D is uncertain. CDR3 length equals 14 residues. The V end lost 1 base, the J end lost 2 bases, and 9 bases lay between the germline ends. Germline CDR1 is GTSNPN and CDR2 is SVGIG (reference sequence). DNA for the CDR3: TGTGCCTGGAGTGCACAGAATACTGGAAACACCATATATTTT. It codes for CAWSAQNTGNTIYF.

This rearrangement joins TRBV27 to TRBJ1-2; weak D call: TRBD1 (6 bases). V was cut by 8 bases and J by 4 bases, with 17 bases left in between. The CDR3 has 14 amino acids. The germline V gene has CDR1 MNHEY and CDR2 SMNVEV (reference sequence). CDR3: CASGLLGTTYGYTF. Written as DNA, the CDR3 is TGTGCCAGCGGACTCTTAGGGACAACCTATGGCTACACCTTC.

This chain joins TRBV7-2 and TRBJ2-2; 7 positions agree with TRBD2. The CDR3 covers 15 residues. With 2 bases clipped from V and 1 base from J, the junction kept 1 base outside the gene matches. The germline V gene encodes CDR1 SGHTA and CDR2 FQGNSA. The CDR3 nucleotides are TGTGCCAGCAGCTTAAGGACTAGGAACACCGGGGAGCTGTTTTTT. It codes for CASSLRTRNTGELFF. The full variable domain, with the rest looked up from reference TRBV7-2 and TRBJ2-2, is GAGVSQSPSNKVTEKGKDVELRCDPISGHTALYWYRQSLGQGLEFLIYFQGNSAPDKSGLPSDRFSAERTGGSVSTLTIQRTQQEDSAVYLCASSLRTRNTGELFFGEGSRLTVL.

With regard to this clone: This CDR3 is also generated by other DNA sequences in the sample. The V gene is TRBV12-3 or TRBV12-4, the J gene TRBJ1-3; D ambiguous. The V and J ends lost 6 bases and 7 bases respectively, with 7 bases between them. This CDR3 spans 11 amino acids. The CDR3 is CASSSRNTIYF. The CDR3 DNA reads as TGTGCCAGCAGCTCGAGGAACACCATATATTTT.

V usage is TRBV30 and J usage is TRBJ2-1; D is unresolved. Germline V gives CDR1 GTSNPN, CDR2 SVGIG (reference sequence). The CDR3 loop spans 13 amino acids. V lost 0 bases to trimming and J lost 5 bases, with 8 bases between them. CDR3 sequence: CAWSVGSDNEQFF. The DNA for the CDR3 is TGTGCCTGGAGTGTCGGTTCCGACAATGAGCAGTTCTTC.

This chain links TRBV4-1 with TRBJ1-4; D is ambiguous. Germline assignment: CDR1 MGHRA and CDR2 YSYEKL. V lost 6 bases and J lost 0, with 11 bases in between. CDR3 length equals 15 residues. CDR3 residues: CASSVREATNEKLFF. CDR3 coding DNA: TGCGCCAGCAGTGTTAGGGAGGCAACTAATGAAAAACTGTTTTTT.

V is TRBV7-8 and J is TRBJ1-1, with a weak D call TRBD1 (6 bases). The CDR3 spans 13 residues. CDR1 SGHVS and CDR2 FQNEAQ come from the germline V gene. V lost 7 bases and J 2 bases, leaving 11 bases between the germline ends. The CDR3 bases are TGTGCCAGCAATAGGGGGTTTAACACTGAAGCTTTCTTT. This gives the protein CASNRGFNTEAFF.

The J gene is TRBJ2-1, the V gene TRBV18; TRBD2 matches 7 bases. CDR3 size: 14 residues. V was clipped by 4 bases and J by 6 bases; unmatched bases: 6. Germline CDR1 reads KGHSH; CDR2 reads LQKENI. CDR3 DNA: TGTGCCAGCTCACGGACCGGGACTACCAATGAGCAGTTCTTC. Protein sequence: CASSRTGTTNEQFF.

The chain employs TRBV6-5 and TRBJ1-2, with D perhaps TRBD1 (5 bases). This CDR3 has 12 residues. Germline V gene lookup returns CDR1 MNHEY and CDR2 SVGAGI. Trimming cost V 4 bases and J 4 bases, with 7 bases left between them. The CDR3 DNA is TGTGCCAGCAGTTCAGGGTCCTATGGCTACACCTTC. Translation gives CASSSGSYGYTF.

This clone was found once. CDR3 coding DNA: TGTGCCAGCAGTCCCCGGGGGGGCGGTCCCCCGAACACCGGGGAGCTGTTTTTT. Encoded protein: CASSPRGGGPPNTGELFF. V gene TRBV7-3 combines with J gene TRBJ2-2, with 8 bases matching TRBD2. Per germline, CDR1 SGHTA and CDR2 FQGTGA. This CDR3 is built from 18 residues. V dropped 6 bases and J dropped 0; count of bases not matched to a gene: 12.

The J gene is TRBJ1-1, the V gene TRBV7-9; D ambiguous. V lost 5 bases, J lost 12 bases, and 13 bases lay in between. CDR1 SEHNR and CDR2 FQNEAQ come from the germline V gene (reference sequence). The CDR3 covers 11 residues. CDR3 in amino acids: CASSRGPGTFF. CDR3 nucleotide sequence: TGTGCCAGCAGCCGAGGGCCAGGTACTTTCTTT.

The genes are TRBV9 and TRBJ2-3; 9 positions agree with TRBD2. V was pared by 5 bases and J by 4 bases, with 17 bases of the junction left unmatched. Per the germline V gene, CDR1 is SGDLS and CDR2 is YYNGEE. CDR3 size: 18 residues. The CDR3 bases are TGTGCCAGCAGGCCAGCGGGGGGAGATAGAGGAAGCTCAGATACGCAGTATTTT. The encoded protein is CASRPAGGDRGSSDTQYF.

This clone has just one count. The rearrangement uses TRBV10-2 and TRBJ1-2, with TRBD1 as a possible D gene (5 bases). The germline gives CDR1 WSHSY, CDR2 SAAADI. CDR3 size: 12 residues. V was pared by 6 bases and J by 5 bases, with 10 bases between. CDR3 sequence (DNA): TGCGCCAGCAGGGAGACAGATTATGGCTACACCTTC. This sequence encodes CASRETDYGYTF.

The chain couples TRBV18 to TRBJ2-3, with D possibly matching TRBD1 (6 bases). The V and J ends lost 2 bases and 0 bases respectively, with 9 bases between them. Germline V lookup: CDR1 KGHSH, CDR2 LQKENI. The CDR3 has 15 amino acids. In DNA form, the CDR3 reads TGTGCCAGCTCACCATTGGGGGCTAGCACAGATACGCAGTATTTT. Protein product: CASSPLGASTDTQYF. The whole variable domain, filled in from reference TRBV18 and TRBJ2-3, reads NAGVMQNPRHLVRRRGQEARLRCSPMKGHSHVYWYRQLPEEGLKFMVYLQKENIIDESGMPKERFSAEFPKEGPSILRIQQVVRGDSAAYFCASSPLGASTDTQYFGPGTRLTVL.

CDR3 in DNA: TGTGCCAGCATGGGCAGTGGGAGGACCGGGGAGCTGTTTTTT. It yields the protein CASMGSGRTGELFF. This chain uses TRBV6-5 with TRBJ2-2, with D maybe TRBD2 (6 bases). CDR3 length: 14 amino acids. V gave up 7 bases and J gave up 5 bases, with 14 bases separating them. The germline V gene encodes CDR1 MNHEY and CDR2 SVGAGI.

The chain combines TRBV3-1 (or the pseudogene TRBV3-2) with TRBJ1-5; D is perhaps TRBD1 (6 bases). The CDR3 spans 15 residues. The germline V gene has CDR1 LGHDT and CDR2 YNNKEL (reference sequence). The V end lost 4 bases, the J end lost 0 bases, and 10 bases lay between the germline ends. CDR3 DNA: TGTGCCAGCAGCCCCAGGGGAAATAGCAATCAGCCCCAGCATTTT. Its translation: CASSPRGNSNQPQHF.

This chain links TRBV27 with TRBJ2-3, with TRBD2 matching over 8 bases. The junction had 10 bases not matched to a gene; V was cut back by 3 bases and J by 8 bases. Germline CDR1 MNHEY, CDR2 SMNVEV (reference sequence). This CDR3 contains 15 residues. The CDR3: CASSFPPGGGGTQYF. In nucleotides, the CDR3 is TGTGCCAGCAGTTTCCCCCCGGGAGGGGGAGGTACGCAGTATTTT.

The chain joins TRBV29-1 to TRBJ1-4; D unclear. The CDR3 spans 12 residues. The V gene lost 1 base and the J gene lost 7 bases, with 7 bases spanning the gap. Germline lookup yields CDR1 SQVTM and CDR2 ANQGSEA. The DNA of the CDR3 is TGCAGCGTTGAAGTCATCGGTGAAAAACTGTTTTTT. Translation: CSVEVIGEKLFF.

The genes are TRBV10-1 and TRBJ1-5; 9 bases match TRBD1. CDR3 length equals 15 residues. Trimming took 3 bases from V and 3 from J; bases not matched to a gene: 3. CDR1 WNHNN and CDR2 SYGVQD come from the germline V gene (reference sequence). The CDR3 DNA reads TGCGCCAGCAGTGATCGGGACAGGGTCAATCAGCCCCAGCATTTT. Its translation is CASSDRDRVNQPQHF.

The chain uses TRBV27 and TRBJ1-4; D possibly corresponds to TRBD1 (6 bases). The V gene's germline CDR1 is MNHEY and CDR2 SMNVEV (reference sequence). V was pared by 3 bases and J by 7 bases, with 12 bases between. The CDR3 consists of 14 residues. CDR3 coding DNA: TGTGCCAGCAGTTTTGCGGGGGGCTTTGAAAAACTGTTTTTT. It specifies CASSFAGGFEKLFF.

The V and J genes are TRBV29-1 and TRBJ1-2; maybe TRBD1 (5 bases). Germline V gene sequence: CDR1 SQVTM, CDR2 ANQGSEA. The CDR3 is 12 amino acids. Trimming removed 3 bases from V and 3 bases from J, with 8 bases in between. As DNA, the CDR3 is TGCAGCGTTGATGCGGGGGACTATGGCTACACCTTC. Its protein product is CSVDAGDYGYTF.